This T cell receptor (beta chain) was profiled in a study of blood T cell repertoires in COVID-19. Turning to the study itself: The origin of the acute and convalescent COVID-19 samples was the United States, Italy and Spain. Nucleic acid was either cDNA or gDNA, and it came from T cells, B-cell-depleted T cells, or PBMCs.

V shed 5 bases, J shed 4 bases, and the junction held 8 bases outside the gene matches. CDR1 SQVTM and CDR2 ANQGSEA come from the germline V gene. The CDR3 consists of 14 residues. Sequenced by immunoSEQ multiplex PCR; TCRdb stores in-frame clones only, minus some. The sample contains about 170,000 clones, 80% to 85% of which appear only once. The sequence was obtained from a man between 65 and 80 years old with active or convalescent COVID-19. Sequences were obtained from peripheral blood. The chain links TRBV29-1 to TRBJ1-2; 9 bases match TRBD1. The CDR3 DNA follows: TGCAGCGTTACTAACAGGGGGCGCGGCTATGGCTACACCTTC. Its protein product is CSVTNRGRGYGYTF.